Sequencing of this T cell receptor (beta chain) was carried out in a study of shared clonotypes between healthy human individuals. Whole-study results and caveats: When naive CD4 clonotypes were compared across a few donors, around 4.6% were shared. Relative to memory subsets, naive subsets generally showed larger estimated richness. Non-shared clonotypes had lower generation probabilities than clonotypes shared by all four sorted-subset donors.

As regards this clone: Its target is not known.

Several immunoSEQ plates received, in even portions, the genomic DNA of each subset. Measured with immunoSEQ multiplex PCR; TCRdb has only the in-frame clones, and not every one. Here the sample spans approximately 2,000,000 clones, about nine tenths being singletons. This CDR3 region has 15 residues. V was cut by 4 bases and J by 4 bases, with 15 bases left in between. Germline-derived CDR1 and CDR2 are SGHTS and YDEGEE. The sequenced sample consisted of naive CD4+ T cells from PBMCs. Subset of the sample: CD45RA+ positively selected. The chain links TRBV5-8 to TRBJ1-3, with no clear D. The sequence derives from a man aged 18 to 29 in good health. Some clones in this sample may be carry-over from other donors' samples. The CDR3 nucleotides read TGTGCCAGCAGCCCGCGACGGACTCCGGGAAACACCATATATTTT. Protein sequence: CASSPRRTPGNTIYF.